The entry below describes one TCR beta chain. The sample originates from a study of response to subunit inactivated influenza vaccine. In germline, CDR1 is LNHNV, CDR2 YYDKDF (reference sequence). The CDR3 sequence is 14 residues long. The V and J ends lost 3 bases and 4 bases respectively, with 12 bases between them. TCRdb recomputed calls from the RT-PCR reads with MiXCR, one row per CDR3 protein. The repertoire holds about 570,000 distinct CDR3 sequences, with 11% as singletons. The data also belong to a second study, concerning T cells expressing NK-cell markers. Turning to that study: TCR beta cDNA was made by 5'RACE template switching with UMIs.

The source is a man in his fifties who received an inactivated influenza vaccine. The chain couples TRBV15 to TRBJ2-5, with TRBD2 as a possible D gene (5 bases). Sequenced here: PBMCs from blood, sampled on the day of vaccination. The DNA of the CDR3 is TGTGCCACCAGCAGCAGTAGCCGGGGAGAGACCCAGTACTTC. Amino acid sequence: CATSSSSRGETQYF. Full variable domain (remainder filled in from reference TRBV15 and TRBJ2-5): DAMVIQNPRYQVTQFGKPVTLSCSQTLNHNVMYWYQQKSSQAPKLLFHYYDKDFNNEADTPDNFQSRRPNTSFCFLDIRSPGLGDTAMYLCATSSSSRGETQYFGPGTRLLVL.